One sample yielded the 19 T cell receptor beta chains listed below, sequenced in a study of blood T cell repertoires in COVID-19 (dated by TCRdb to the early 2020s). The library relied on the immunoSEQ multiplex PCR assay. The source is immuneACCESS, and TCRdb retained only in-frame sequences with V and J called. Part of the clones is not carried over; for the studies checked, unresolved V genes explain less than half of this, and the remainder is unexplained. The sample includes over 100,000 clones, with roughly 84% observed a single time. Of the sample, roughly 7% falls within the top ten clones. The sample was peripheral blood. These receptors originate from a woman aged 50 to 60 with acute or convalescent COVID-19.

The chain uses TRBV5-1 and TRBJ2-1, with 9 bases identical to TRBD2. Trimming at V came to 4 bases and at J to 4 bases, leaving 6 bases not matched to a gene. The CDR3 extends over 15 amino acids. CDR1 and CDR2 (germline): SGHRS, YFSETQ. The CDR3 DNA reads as TGCGCCAGCAGCGATCCTAGCGGGGTATACAATGAGCAGTTCTTC. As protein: CASSDPSGVYNEQFF. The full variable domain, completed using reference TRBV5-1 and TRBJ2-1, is KAGVTQTPRYLIKTRGQQVTLSCSPISGHRSVSWYQQTPGQGLQFLFEYFSETQRNKGNFPGRFSGRQFSNSRSEMNVSTLELGDSALYLCASSDPSGVYNEQFFGPGTRLTVL.

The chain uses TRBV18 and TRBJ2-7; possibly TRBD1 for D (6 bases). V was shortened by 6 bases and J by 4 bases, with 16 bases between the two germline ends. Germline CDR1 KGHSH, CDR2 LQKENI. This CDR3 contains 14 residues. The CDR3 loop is CASSQWDGQYEQYF. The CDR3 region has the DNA TGTGCCAGCTCCCAGTGGGACGGACAGTACGAGCAGTACTTC.

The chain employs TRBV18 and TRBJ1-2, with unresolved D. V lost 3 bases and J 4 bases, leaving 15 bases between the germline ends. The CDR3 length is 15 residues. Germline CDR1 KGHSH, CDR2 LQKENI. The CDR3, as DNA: TGTGCCAGCTCACCGTCTATACCTGGCGGCTATGGCTACACCTTC. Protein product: CASSPSIPGGYGYTF.

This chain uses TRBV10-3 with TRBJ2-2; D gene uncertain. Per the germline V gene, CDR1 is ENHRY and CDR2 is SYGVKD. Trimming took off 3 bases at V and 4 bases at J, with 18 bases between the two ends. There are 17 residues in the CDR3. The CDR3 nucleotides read TGTGCCATCAGTGAAAGGTCGAGGAGCTCTGGCACCGGGGAGCTGTTTTTT. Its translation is CAISERSRSSGTGELFF.

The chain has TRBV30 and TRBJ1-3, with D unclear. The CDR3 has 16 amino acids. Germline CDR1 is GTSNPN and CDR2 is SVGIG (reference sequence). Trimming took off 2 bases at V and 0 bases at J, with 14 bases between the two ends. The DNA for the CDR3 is TGTGCCTGGAGTCTTCAGGCCTCCTACTCTGGAAACACCATATATTTT. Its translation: CAWSLQASYSGNTIYF.

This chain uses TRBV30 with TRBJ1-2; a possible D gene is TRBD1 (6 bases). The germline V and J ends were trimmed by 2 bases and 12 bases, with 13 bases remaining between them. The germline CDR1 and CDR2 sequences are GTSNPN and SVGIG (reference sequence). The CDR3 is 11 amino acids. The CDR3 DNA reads TGTGCCTGGAGTAGCGGGGGCAAAGACACCTTC. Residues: CAWSSGGKDTF.

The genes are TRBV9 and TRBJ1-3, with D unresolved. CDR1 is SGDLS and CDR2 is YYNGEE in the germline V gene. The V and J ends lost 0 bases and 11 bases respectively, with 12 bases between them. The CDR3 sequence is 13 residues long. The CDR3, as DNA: TGTGCCAGCAGCGTAGCTCCGGAGGGAGCCATATATTTT. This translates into CASSVAPEGAIYF.

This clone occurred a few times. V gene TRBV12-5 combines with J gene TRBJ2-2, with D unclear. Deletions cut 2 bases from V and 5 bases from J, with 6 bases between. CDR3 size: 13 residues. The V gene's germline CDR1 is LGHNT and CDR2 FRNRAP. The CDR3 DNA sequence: TGTGCTAGTGGTTTGATGCGGACCGGGGAGCTGTTTTTT. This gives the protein CASGLMRTGELFF.

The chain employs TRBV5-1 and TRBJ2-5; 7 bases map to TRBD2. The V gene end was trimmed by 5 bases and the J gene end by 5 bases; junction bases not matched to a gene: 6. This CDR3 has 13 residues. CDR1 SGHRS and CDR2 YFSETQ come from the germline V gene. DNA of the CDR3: TGCGCCAGCAGTTCCGGTAGCGGGGAGACCCAGTACTTC. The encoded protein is CASSSGSGETQYF.

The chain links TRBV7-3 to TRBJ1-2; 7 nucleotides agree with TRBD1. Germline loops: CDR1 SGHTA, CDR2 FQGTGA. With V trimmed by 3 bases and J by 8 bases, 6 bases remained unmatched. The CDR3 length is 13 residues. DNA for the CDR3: TGTGCCAGCAGCTTCACAGGGGTTTGGGGCTACACCTTC. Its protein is CASSFTGVWGYTF.

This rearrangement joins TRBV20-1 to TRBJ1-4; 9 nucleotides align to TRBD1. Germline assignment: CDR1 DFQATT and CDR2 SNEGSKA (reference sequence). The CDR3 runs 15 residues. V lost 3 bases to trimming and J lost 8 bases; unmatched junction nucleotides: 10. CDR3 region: CSASPRTGVGEKLFF. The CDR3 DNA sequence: TGCAGTGCTAGTCCCCGGACAGGGGTGGGCGAAAAACTGTTTTTT.

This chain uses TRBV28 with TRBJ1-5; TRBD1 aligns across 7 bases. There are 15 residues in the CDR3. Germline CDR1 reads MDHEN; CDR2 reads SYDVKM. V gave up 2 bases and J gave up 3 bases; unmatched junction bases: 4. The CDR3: CASSLTTGLNQPQHF. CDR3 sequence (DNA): TGTGCCAGCAGTTTAACGACAGGGCTCAATCAGCCCCAGCATTTT.

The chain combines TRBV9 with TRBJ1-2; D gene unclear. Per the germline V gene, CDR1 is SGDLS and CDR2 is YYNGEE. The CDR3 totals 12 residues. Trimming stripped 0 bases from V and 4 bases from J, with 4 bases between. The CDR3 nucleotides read TGTGCCAGCAGCGTAGCAGGCTATGGCTACACCTTC. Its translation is CASSVAGYGYTF.

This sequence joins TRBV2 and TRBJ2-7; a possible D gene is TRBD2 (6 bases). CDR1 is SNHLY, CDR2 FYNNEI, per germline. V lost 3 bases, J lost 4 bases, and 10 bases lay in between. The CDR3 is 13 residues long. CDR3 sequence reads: CASSDGTLYEQYF. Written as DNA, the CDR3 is TGTGCCAGCAGTGACGGGACTTTGTACGAGCAGTACTTC.

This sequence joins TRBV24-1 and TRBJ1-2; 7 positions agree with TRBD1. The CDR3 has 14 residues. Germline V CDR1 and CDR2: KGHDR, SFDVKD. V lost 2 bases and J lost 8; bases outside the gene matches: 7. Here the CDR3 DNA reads TGTGCCACCAGTGATTACGACAGGGCGGAAGGCTACACCTTC. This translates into CATSDYDRAEGYTF.

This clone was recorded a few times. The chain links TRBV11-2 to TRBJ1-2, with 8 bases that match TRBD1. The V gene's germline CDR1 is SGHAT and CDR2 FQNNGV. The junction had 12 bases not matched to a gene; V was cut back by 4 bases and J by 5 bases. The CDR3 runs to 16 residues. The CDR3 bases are TGTGCCAGCAGCTCTGACTCTGGGACAGGCGTATATGGCTACACCTTC. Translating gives CASSSDSGTGVYGYTF.

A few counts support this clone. The CDR3 here is CATSRGLTSGRQDTQYF. Written as DNA, the CDR3 is TGTGCCACCAGCAGGGGCCTGACTAGCGGGAGACAAGATACGCAGTATTTT. The chain is built from TRBV15 and TRBJ2-3; TRBD2 aligns across 12 bases. The CDR3 consists of 17 residues. V lost 3 bases, J lost 5 bases, and 9 bases stayed unmatched. Germline V gene sequence: CDR1 LNHNV, CDR2 YYDKDF (reference sequence).

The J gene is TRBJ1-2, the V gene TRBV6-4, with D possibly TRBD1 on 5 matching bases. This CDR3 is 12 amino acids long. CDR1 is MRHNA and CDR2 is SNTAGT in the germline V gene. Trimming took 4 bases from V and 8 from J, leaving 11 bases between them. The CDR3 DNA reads TGTGCCAGCAGTGCAGGGTTTGGCGGCTACACCTTC. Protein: CASSAGFGGYTF.

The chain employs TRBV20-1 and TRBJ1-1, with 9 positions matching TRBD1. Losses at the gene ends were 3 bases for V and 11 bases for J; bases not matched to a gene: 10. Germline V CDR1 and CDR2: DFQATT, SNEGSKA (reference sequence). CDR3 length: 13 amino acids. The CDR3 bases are TGCAGTGCTAGTCACAGGGGGCCCGGGCCGGCTTTCTTT. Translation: CSASHRGPGPAFF.